The subject of this entry is one T cell receptor (beta chain). No antigen is known for it. No much larger clone exists at a distance of one base, and base qualities are not known. This sample was taken from a study of blood T cell repertoires in COVID-19 (dated by TCRdb to 2020 to 2021). Study-level background: Samples from collaborators originated in the United States, Italy and Spain and spanned both the acute and convalescent phases of COVID-19. A freely available public database, intended as a resource for researchers studying the immune response to SARS-CoV-2, is where the repertoires were released. Samples came from the ongoing ImmuneRACE study (first 160 participants) plus 1,254 subjects from 6 global collaborators. Sample metadata almost always included a de-identified subject ID, COVID-19 status, age in years and sex. Where available, HLA class I and class II types were taken from metadata supplied by the sample provider and were not determined by assay-based typing. The prospective study material was composed of cDNA or gDNA derived from T cells, B-cell-depleted T cells, or PBMCs. Deeply sampled blood TCRbeta repertoires from subjects exposed to, actively infected with, or recovered from COVID-19 were included in the dataset. Beyond this particular receptor, the publication reports: How much clinical and demographic metadata was included differed by source and by participant, and the metadata was provided uncurated.

TCRbeta CDR3 regions were amplified from genomic DNA by means of the immunoSEQ Assay, a bias-controlled multiplex PCR. In the source study's methods: Within the assay, amplification of reference gene primers was used to estimate how many nucleated cells each sample contained. To quantify the absolute abundance of each unique TCRbeta CDR3 rearrangement, sequence reads were collapsed and filtered. For each sample, productive Simpson clonality was calculated as the square root of Simpson's diversity index across productive rearrangements. TCRdb carries this immuneACCESS record with in-frame sequences only. Its versions omit some clonotypes, under half of them owing to an unresolved V gene in the studies checked, with the rest unexplained. The V and J calls and clone size are taken from that table; D and trimming were inferred from the DNA. This sample gives around 250,000 clones in total; 88% of them show up just once. In total, the top ten clones hold about 3.1% of the sample.

Enrolling through a virtual design, the prospective study's participants ranged in age from roughly 18 to 89 years and lived across about two dozen United States geographic areas. In the prospective study, participants were assigned to cohorts based on the clinical history participants reported in a screening survey and a study questionnaire. Exposed participants had been in contact with someone with a PCR-confirmed or clinician-diagnosed COVID-19 case within 2 weeks of study entry. Mobile phlebotomists in the prospective study collected whole blood, serum and a nasopharyngeal or oropharyngeal swab from every participant. Participants in the prospective study had the option to provide additional blood draws and questionnaires over a roughly 2-month period. Before DNA extraction, blood samples from the prospective study were shipped at room temperature or frozen. The CDR3 spans 14 residues, from the cysteine through the phenylalanine. The read is trimmed to its CDR3 DNA, 42 bases read in frame from base 1. V and J are truncated by 1 base and 3 bases respectively, leaving an intervening sequence of 10 bases. From the germline V gene, CDR1 is SGHRS and CDR2 is YFSETQ.

The chain joins TRBV5-1 to TRBJ1-1; the D gene cannot be named for sure. The sequence came from a woman aged 40 to 50 who had been exposed to COVID-19. The sequenced sample consisted of PBMCs or T cells enriched from blood (not recorded which). The CDR3 region has the sequence CASSLSGLHTEAFF. The nucleotide sequence reads as follows: TGCGCCAGCAGCTTGAGTGGACTCCACACTGAAGCTTTCTTT.